This T cell receptor (beta chain) came from a study of T cells after yellow fever vaccination. This clonotype came up a few times. J gave up 5 bases and V 4 bases, and 11 bases lay outside the gene matches. Germline V gene sequence: CDR1 SNHLY, CDR2 FYNNEI. The CDR3 consists of 17 residues. TCRdb recomputed calls from the 5' RACE reads with MiXCR, one row per CDR3 protein. In the table there are 620,000 or so distinct CDR3 sequences, more than 9% of which are singletons. The sample consisted of PBMCs, taken on the day of the yellow fever booster vaccination. The chain has TRBV2 and TRBJ2-1; 10 positions agree with TRBD1. This TCR came from a man aged 30 to 39 who received the YFV17D yellow fever vaccine. Written as DNA, the CDR3 is TGTGCCAGCAGTGTGCTTGGGACAGGGGAGTTGAACAATGAGCAGTTCTTC. The encoded protein is CASSVLGTGELNNEQFF.